One and the same sample provided the 21 T cell receptor beta chains below, sequenced in a study of beta chain features in type 1 diabetes. Since all of the isolated RNA was reverse transcribed, expressed TCRB transcripts were what got sequenced. Clones were read by immunoSEQ multiplex PCR, and TCRdb kept only the in-frame ones, dropping some. The repertoire holds hundreds of thousands of clones, with around 30% as singletons. The sequenced sample consisted of naive CD4+ T cells from blood. All receptors come from a man aged 18 to 30 in good health.

This clone was seen only a few times. The V call is TRBV7-3, the J call TRBJ2-2; no firm D call. Trimming stripped 3 bases from V and 6 bases from J, with 11 bases between. Germline lookup yields CDR1 SGHTA and CDR2 FQGTGA. The CDR3 is made up of 14 amino acids. This CDR3 reads CASSFQSDAGELFF. The CDR3 nucleotides read TGTGCCAGCAGCTTCCAATCAGATGCCGGGGAGCTGTTTTTT.

On this clone itself: The identical CDR3 is also encoded by other nucleotide sequences in the sample. The genes are TRBV2 and TRBJ1-2; 7 positions agree with TRBD1. Looked up from germline, CDR1 is SNHLY and CDR2 is FYNNEI. V shed 4 bases, J shed 5 bases, and the junction held 4 bases outside the gene matches. This CDR3 has 13 amino acids. The CDR3, as DNA: TGTGCCAGCAGTGTACAGGGGATTTATGGCTACACCTTC. Encoded protein: CASSVQGIYGYTF.

The gene calls are TRBV18 and TRBJ2-7; 7 bases are a match to TRBD2. CDR1 and CDR2 (germline): KGHSH, LQKENI. This CDR3 has 15 amino acids. V lost 3 bases to trimming and J lost 7 bases; unmatched junction nucleotides: 12. The DNA for the CDR3 is TGTGCCAGCTCACCGGGGCTAGCGGCAGTGGGAGAGCAGTACTTC. This codes for CASSPGLAAVGEQYF.

In its sample, this clone was seen a few times. CDR3 sequence reads: CAWSVVGLTSRETQYF. The CDR3 coding sequence is TGTGCCTGGAGTGTGGTCGGGTTAACCTCTCGAGAGACCCAGTACTTC. This chain joins TRBV30 and TRBJ2-5; the D is unclear. Trimming took 0 bases from V and 4 from J, leaving 18 bases between them. This CDR3 spans 16 amino acids. Looked up from germline, CDR1 is GTSNPN and CDR2 is SVGIG (reference sequence).

This sequence joins TRBV30 and TRBJ2-7; D is uncertain. The V end lost 1 base, the J end lost 5 bases, and 6 bases lay between the germline ends. The germline CDR1 and CDR2 sequences are GTSNPN and SVGIG (reference sequence). This CDR3 has 11 residues. CDR3 sequence reads: CAWSEWDEQYF. CDR3 nucleotide sequence: TGTGCCTGGAGTGAGTGGGACGAGCAGTACTTC.

The J gene is TRBJ2-7, the V gene TRBV11-1; D is tentatively TRBD1 or TRBD2 (6 bases each). The CDR3 totals 15 residues. The V gene's germline CDR1 is SGHAT and CDR2 FQDESV (reference sequence). With 5 bases removed from V and 4 bases from J, the gap between germline ends came to 18 bases. CDR3 protein: CASSHPRGASYEQYF. CDR3 bases: TGTGCCAGCAGCCACCCTAGGGGGGCCTCTTACGAGCAGTACTTC.

The chain has TRBV5-1 and TRBJ2-7; D gene uncertain. Trimming took off 0 bases at V and 5 bases at J, with 15 bases between the two ends. Germline V gene data show CDR1 as SGHRS and CDR2 as YFSETQ. The CDR3 sequence is 15 residues long. The CDR3 loop reads CASSLVGRPGDEQYF. Here the CDR3 DNA reads TGCGCCAGCAGCTTGGTTGGGCGGCCAGGAGACGAGCAGTACTTC.

Comment on this clone: Other DNA sequences in this specimen translate into the identical CDR3. The chain links TRBV7-3 to TRBJ2-1, with a tentative D call TRBD1 (6 bases). V was shortened by 5 bases and J by 4 bases, with 9 bases between the two germline ends. Germline loops: CDR1 SGHTA, CDR2 FQGTGA. This CDR3 comprises 13 residues. CDR3 nucleotides: TGTGCCAGCAGCCCGGACAGTTACAATGAGCAGTTCTTC. It specifies CASSPDSYNEQFF.

This clone was counted once. This chain joins TRBV21-1 and TRBJ2-4; the D call of TRBD1 is as the table states it, not checked on the DNA. TRBV21-1 counts as a pseudogene. This CDR3 is built from 20 residues. CDR3 DNA sequence: TGTGCCAGCAGCAAAGCCCCACGTGGGGAGACAGGGAGCCACGGAAACATTCAGTACTTC. The encoded protein is CASSKAPRGETGSHGNIQYF.

This clone was observed a handful of times. The rearrangement uses TRBV5-4 and TRBJ2-4; D remains ambiguous. Germline CDR1 and CDR2: SGHNT and YYREEE (reference sequence). The CDR3 covers 14 residues. V lost 3 bases to trimming and J lost 0 bases, with 7 bases between them. This CDR3 reads CASSSGPAKNIQYF. CDR3 in DNA: TGTGCCAGCAGCTCCGGGCCAGCCAAAAACATTCAGTACTTC.

This clone was seen a single time. The chain is built from TRBV14 and TRBJ2-3, with a weak D call TRBD2 (5 bases). The CDR3 sequence is 13 residues long. With 0 bases removed from V and 6 bases from J, the gap between germline ends came to 7 bases. Looked up from germline, CDR1 is SGHDN and CDR2 is FVKESK. The CDR3 loop reads CASSQDRRDTQYF. The CDR3 DNA reads TGTGCCAGCAGCCAAGATAGGAGGGATACGCAGTATTTT.

This clone appeared a few times. Other DNA sequences in the sample encode the same CDR3. The chain couples TRBV29-1 to TRBJ1-1; 7 bases agree with TRBD1. J gave up 1 base and V 6 bases, and 5 bases lay outside the gene matches. Germline V gene data show CDR1 as SQVTM and CDR2 as ANQGSEA. The CDR3 runs 13 residues. The CDR3 DNA sequence: TGCAGCGTGCGGGGACAGACGAACACTGAAGCTTTCTTT. This encodes CSVRGQTNTEAFF.

This chain joins TRBV29-1 and TRBJ1-1; 9 bases map to TRBD1. Germline loops: CDR1 SQVTM, CDR2 ANQGSEA. The CDR3 is 15 amino acids. With V trimmed by 4 bases and J by 4 bases, 10 bases remained unmatched. The DNA of the CDR3 is TGCAGCGTTGCCCGGGACAGGGTGGCAGGCACTGAAGCTTTCTTT. Translating it yields CSVARDRVAGTEAFF.

This clone was counted only a few times. The chain recombines TRBV7-9 with TRBJ2-1; 9 nucleotides match TRBD2. Germline V gene sequence: CDR1 SEHNR, CDR2 FQNEAQ (reference sequence). The J segment lost 9 bases and the V segment lost 5 bases, leaving 11 bases of the junction unmatched. The CDR3 runs 15 residues. The CDR3 bases are TGTGCCAGCAGCCGAGGCGGTAGCGGGAGAGTTGAGCAGTTCTTC. Protein: CASSRGGSGRVEQFF.

This clone was counted between two and nine times. The rearrangement links TRBV5-4 to TRBJ2-3; TRBD2 agrees at 11 bases. V shed 2 bases, J shed 2 bases, and the junction held 4 bases outside the gene matches. This CDR3 is built from 16 residues. The germline CDR1 and CDR2 sequences are SGHNT and YYREEE (reference sequence). CDR3 in DNA: TGTGCCAGCAGCTTCTTGACTAGCGGGATCACAGATACGCAGTATTTT. This encodes CASSFLTSGITDTQYF.

In this sample, this clone turned up a few times. The chain is built from TRBV30 and TRBJ2-7; D is perhaps TRBD1 (6 bases). Trimming removed 4 bases at V and 0 bases at J, with 13 bases between. Germline-derived CDR1 and CDR2 are GTSNPN and SVGIG (reference sequence). CDR3 length: 14 amino acids. As DNA, the CDR3 is TGTGCCTGGAATAATAGGGGGTACTCCTACGAGCAGTACTTC. Amino acid sequence: CAWNNRGYSYEQYF.

The gene calls are TRBV28 and TRBJ2-2, with D perhaps matching TRBD2 (5 bases). The germline V gene encodes CDR1 MDHEN and CDR2 SYDVKM. There are 13 residues in the CDR3. Trimming pared 3 bases from V and 4 bases from J, leaving 6 bases between. This chain's CDR3 is CASSFSGTGELFF. CDR3 in DNA: TGTGCCAGCAGTTTCAGCGGCACCGGGGAGCTGTTTTTT.

This clone was seen more than once but under ten times. The rearrangement joins TRBV10-3 to TRBJ1-1; D not certain. CDR3 size: 13 residues. CDR1 and CDR2 (germline): ENHRY, SYGVKD. Trimming took off 4 bases at V and 1 base at J, with 7 bases between the two ends. The CDR3 sequence is CAISVTGNTEAFF. The CDR3 DNA reads as TGTGCCATCAGTGTCACGGGGAACACTGAAGCTTTCTTT.

This chain uses TRBV28 with TRBJ2-7; 7 positions agree with TRBD2. The CDR3 spans 13 residues. Germline-derived CDR1 and CDR2 are MDHEN and SYDVKM. Trimming cost V 2 bases and J 3 bases; bases outside gene matches: 1. The CDR3 region is CASSLGGDYEQYF. For the CDR3, the DNA is TGTGCCAGCAGTTTAGGGGGGGACTACGAGCAGTACTTC.

The chain uses TRBV30 and TRBJ1-5; D is ambiguous. V lost 3 bases and J lost 7, with 10 bases in between. CDR1 and CDR2 from the germline V gene are GTSNPN and SVGIG (reference sequence). This CDR3 is 12 amino acids long. DNA for the CDR3: TGTGCCTGGAGCCAACTGGGGCAGCCCCAGCATTTT. Translating it yields CAWSQLGQPQHF.

The table lists this clone with a few counts. The chain recombines TRBV10-3 with TRBJ2-5; D perhaps matches TRBD1 (6 bases). CDR1 and CDR2 (germline): ENHRY, SYGVKD. Trimming took 7 bases from V and 2 from J, leaving 14 bases between them. The CDR3 is made up of 14 amino acids. CDR3 bases: TGTGCCATCAATTCGGCAGGGGAGCAAGAGACCCAGTACTTC. Translated, it gives CAINSAGEQETQYF.